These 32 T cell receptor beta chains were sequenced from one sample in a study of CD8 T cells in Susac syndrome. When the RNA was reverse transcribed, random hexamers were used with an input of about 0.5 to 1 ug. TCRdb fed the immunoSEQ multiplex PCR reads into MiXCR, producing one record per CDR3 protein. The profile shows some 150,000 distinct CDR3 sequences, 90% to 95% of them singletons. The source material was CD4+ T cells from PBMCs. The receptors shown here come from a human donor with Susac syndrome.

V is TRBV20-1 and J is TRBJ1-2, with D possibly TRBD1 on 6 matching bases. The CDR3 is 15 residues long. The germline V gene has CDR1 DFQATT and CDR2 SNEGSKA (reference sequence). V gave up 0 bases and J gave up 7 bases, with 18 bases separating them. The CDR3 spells CSARESRGAQSGYTF. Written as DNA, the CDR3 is TGCAGTGCTAGAGAAAGTAGGGGGGCGCAGAGTGGCTACACCTTC.

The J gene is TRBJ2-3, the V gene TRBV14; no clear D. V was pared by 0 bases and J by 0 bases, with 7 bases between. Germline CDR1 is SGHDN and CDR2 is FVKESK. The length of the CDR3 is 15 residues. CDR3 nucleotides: TGTGCCAGCAGCCAAGAAGGCAGGAGCACAGATACGCAGTATTTT. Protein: CASSQEGRSTDTQYF.

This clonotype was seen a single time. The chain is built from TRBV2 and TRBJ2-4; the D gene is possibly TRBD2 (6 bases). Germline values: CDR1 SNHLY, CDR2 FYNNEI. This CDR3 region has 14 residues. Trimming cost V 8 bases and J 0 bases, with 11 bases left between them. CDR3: CASGGDGAKNIQYF. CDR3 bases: TGTGCCAGCGGAGGGGATGGAGCCAAAAACATTCAGTACTTC.

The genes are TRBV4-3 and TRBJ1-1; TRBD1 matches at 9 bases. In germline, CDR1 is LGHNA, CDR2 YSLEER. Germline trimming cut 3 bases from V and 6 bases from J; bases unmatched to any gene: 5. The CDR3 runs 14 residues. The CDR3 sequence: CASSQTGGLAEAFF. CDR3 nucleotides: TGCGCCAGCAGCCAGACAGGGGGGCTCGCTGAAGCTTTCTTT.

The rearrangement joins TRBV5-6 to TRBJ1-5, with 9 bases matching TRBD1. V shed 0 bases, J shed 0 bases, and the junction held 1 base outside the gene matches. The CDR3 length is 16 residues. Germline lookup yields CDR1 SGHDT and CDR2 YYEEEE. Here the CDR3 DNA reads TGTGCCAGCAGCTTGGGGGACAGGGCTAGCAATCAGCCCCAGCATTTT. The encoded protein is CASSLGDRASNQPQHF.

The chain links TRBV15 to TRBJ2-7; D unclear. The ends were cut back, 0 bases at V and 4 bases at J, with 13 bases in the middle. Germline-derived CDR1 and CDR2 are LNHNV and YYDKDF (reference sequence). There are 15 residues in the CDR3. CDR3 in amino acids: CATSRDLYSDYEQYF. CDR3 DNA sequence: TGTGCCACCAGCAGAGACCTCTATTCCGATTACGAGCAGTACTTC.

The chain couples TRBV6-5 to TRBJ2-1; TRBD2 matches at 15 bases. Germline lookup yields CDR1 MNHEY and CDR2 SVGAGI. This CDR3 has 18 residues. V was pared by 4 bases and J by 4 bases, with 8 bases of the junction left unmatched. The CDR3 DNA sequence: TGTGCCAGCAGTTCCCCGGGACTAGCGGGGGGTACATACAATGAGCAGTTCTTC. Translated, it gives CASSSPGLAGGTYNEQFF.

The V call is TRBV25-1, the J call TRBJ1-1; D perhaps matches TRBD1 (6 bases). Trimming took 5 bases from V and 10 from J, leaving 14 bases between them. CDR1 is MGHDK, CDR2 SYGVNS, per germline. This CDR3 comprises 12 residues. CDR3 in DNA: TGTGCCAGCAGTCTCGGGGGGGCTCGAGCTTTCTTT. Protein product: CASSLGGARAFF.

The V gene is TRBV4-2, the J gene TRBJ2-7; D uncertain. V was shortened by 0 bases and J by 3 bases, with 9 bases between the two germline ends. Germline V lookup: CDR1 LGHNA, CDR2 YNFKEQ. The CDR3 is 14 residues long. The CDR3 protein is CASSQEVGRYEQYF. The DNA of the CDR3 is TGTGCCAGCAGCCAAGAAGTTGGTCGCTACGAGCAGTACTTC.

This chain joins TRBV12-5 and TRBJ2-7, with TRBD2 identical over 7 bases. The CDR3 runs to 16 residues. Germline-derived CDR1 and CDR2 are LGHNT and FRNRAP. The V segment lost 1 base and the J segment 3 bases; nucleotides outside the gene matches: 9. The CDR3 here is CASGLASGTKHYEQYF. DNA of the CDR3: TGTGCTAGTGGTTTGGCTTCCGGGACTAAACACTACGAGCAGTACTTC.

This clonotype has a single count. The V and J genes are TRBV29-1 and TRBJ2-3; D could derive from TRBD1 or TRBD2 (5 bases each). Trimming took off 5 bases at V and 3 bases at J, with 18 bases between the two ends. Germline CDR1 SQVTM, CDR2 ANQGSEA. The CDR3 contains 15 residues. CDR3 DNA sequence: TGCAGCGTTTCCCAGGGCTCGGGGAATACAGATACGCAGTATTTT. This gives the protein CSVSQGSGNTDTQYF.

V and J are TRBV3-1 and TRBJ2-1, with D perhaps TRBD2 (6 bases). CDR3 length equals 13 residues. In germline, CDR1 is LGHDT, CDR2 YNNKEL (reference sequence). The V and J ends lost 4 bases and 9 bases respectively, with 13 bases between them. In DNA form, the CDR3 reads TGTGCCAGCAGCCCCGGAGGCGGGACTGAGCAGTTCTTC. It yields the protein CASSPGGGTEQFF.

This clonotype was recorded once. Here the CDR3 DNA reads TGTGCCAGCCGGGACACCGGACGAGAGACCCAGTACTTC. Protein product: CASRDTGRETQYF. V and J are TRBV6-6 and TRBJ2-5, with D perhaps matching TRBD1 (6 bases). The CDR3 totals 13 residues. Between the trimmed V and J ends, which lost 8 bases and 4 bases, there was a span of 14 bases. CDR1 is MNHNY and CDR2 is SVGAGI in the germline V gene (reference sequence).

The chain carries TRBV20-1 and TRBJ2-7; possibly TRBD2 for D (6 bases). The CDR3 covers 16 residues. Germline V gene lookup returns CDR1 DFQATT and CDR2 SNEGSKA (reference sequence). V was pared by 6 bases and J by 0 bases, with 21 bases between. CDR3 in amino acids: CSATRAGGPSSYEQYF. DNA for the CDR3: TGCAGTGCAACACGCGCCGGGGGTCCCAGCTCCTACGAGCAGTACTTC.

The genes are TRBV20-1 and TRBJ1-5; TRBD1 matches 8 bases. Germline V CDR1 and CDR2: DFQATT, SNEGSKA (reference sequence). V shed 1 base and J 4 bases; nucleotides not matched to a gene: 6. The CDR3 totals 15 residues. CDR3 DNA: TGCAGTGCTAGAGCAGGACAGGGCGAGAATCAGCCCCAGCATTTT. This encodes CSARAGQGENQPQHF.

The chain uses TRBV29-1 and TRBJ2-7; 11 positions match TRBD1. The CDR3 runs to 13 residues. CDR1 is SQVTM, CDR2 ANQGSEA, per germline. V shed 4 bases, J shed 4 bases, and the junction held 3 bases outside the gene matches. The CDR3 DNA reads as TGCAGCGTTGGGGGACAGGGGGTATACGAGCAGTACTTC. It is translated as CSVGGQGVYEQYF.

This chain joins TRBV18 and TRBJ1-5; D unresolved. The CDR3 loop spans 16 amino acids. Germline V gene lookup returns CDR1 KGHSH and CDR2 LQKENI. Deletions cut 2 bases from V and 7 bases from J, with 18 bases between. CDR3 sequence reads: CASSPTDPAMGQPQHF. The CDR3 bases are TGTGCCAGCTCACCAACGGACCCGGCTATGGGACAGCCCCAGCATTTT.

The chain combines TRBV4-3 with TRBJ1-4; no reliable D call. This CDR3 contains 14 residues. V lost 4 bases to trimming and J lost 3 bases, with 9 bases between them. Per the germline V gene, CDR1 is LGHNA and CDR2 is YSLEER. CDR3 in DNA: TGCGCCAGCAGCCCTAGTGCGTCTAATGAAAAACTGTTTTTT. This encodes CASSPSASNEKLFF.

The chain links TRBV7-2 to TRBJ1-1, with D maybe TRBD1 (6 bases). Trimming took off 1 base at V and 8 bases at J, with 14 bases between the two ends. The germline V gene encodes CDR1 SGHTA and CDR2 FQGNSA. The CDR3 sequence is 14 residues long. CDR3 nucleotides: TGTGCCAGCAGCTTAGGGGACACTGCGAGGGAAGCTTTCTTT. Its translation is CASSLGDTAREAFF.

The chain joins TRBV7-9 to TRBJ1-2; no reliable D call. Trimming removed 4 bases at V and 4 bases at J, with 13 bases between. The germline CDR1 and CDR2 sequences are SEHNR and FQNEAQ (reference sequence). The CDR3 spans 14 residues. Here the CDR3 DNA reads TGTGCCAGCAGCTCCGACACATACTTCTATGGCTACACCTTC. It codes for CASSSDTYFYGYTF.

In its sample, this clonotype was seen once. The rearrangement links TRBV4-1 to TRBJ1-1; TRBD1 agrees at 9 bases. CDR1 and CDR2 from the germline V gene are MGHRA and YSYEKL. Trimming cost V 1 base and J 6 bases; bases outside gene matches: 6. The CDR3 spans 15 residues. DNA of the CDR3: TGCGCCAGCAGCCAAGGATCACAGGGGGCTTCTGAAGCTTTCTTT. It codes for CASSQGSQGASEAFF.

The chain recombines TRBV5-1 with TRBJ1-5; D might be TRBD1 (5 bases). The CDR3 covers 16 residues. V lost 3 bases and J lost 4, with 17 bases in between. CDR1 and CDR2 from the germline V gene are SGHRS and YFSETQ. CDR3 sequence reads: CASSSGHGDGNQPQHF. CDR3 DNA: TGCGCCAGCAGCTCTGGACATGGGGATGGGAATCAGCCCCAGCATTTT.

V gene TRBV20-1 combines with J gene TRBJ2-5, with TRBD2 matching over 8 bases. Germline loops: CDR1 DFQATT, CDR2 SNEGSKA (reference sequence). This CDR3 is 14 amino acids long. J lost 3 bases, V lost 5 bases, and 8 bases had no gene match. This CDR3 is CSAPLISGEETQYF. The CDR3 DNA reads TGCAGTGCTCCCCTTATTAGCGGGGAAGAGACCCAGTACTTC.

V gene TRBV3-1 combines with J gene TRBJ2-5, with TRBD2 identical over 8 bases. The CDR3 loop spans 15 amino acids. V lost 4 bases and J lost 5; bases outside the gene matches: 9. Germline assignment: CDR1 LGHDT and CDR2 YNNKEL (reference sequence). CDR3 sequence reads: CASSLRTSRGETQYF. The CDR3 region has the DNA TGTGCCAGCAGCCTTCGGACTAGCCGCGGCGAGACCCAGTACTTC.

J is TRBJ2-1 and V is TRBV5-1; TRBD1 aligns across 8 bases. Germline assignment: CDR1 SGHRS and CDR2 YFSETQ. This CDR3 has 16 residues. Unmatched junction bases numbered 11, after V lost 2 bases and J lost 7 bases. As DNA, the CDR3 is TGCGCCAGCAGCTTCGGACAGGGAAGCCTGTCGAATGAGCAGTTCTTC. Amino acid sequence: CASSFGQGSLSNEQFF.

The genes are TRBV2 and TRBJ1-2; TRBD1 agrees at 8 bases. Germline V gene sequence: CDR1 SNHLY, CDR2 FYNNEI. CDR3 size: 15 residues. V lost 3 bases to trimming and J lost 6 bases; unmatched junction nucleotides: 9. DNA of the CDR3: TGTGCCAGCAGTGATAGTCCTCTCAGGGGGCATGGCTACACCTTC. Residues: CASSDSPLRGHGYTF.

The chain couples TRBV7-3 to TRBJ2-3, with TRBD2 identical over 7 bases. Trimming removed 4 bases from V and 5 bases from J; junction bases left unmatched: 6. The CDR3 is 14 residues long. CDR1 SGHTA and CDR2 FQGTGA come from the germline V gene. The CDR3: CASSSRTSLDTQYF. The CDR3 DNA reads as TGTGCCAGCAGCTCCAGGACTAGTCTAGATACGCAGTATTTT.

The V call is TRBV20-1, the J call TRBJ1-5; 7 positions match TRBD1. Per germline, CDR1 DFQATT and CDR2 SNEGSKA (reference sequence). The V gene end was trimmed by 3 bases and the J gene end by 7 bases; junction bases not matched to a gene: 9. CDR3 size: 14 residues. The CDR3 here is CSASLTGEVQPQHF. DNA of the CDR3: TGCAGTGCTAGCCTCACAGGGGAGGTCCAGCCCCAGCATTTT.

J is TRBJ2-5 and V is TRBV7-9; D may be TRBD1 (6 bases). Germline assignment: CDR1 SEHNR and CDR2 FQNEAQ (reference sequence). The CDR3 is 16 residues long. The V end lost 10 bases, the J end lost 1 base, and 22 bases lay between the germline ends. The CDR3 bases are TGTGCCATCCCATTGCGAGGAAGGGGGATCCAAGAGACCCAGTACTTC. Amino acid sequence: CAIPLRGRGIQETQYF.

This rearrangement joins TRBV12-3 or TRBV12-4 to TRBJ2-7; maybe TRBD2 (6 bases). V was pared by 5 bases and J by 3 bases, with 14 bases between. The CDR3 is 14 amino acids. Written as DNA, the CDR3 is TGTGCCAGCAGTCGTCGGGGGTCGGGCTACGAGCAGTACTTC. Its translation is CASSRRGSGYEQYF.

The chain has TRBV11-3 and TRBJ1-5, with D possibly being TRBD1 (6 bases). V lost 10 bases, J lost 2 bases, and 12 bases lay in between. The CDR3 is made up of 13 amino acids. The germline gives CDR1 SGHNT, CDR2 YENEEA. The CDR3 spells CANPKGGNQPQHF. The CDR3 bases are TGTGCCAACCCGAAGGGGGGCAATCAGCCCCAGCATTTT.

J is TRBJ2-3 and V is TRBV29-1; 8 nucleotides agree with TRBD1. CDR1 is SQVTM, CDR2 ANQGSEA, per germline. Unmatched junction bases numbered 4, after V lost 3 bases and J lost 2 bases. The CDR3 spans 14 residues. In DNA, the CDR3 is TGCAGCGTTGAGGCAGGGGGCAACACAGATACGCAGTATTTT. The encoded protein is CSVEAGGNTDTQYF.